The 18 T cell receptor beta chains given below trace back to one sample, sequenced in a study of T cell clonotyping in hematopoietic cell transplantation. Generated by immunoSEQ multiplex PCR, the TCRdb table keeps only in-frame clones and is missing some. The sample has some 30,000 clones, 92% seen once. The specimen comprised PBMCs, sampled 100 days after allogeneic stem cell transplant. Receptors were obtained from a female patient in her 50s who had an allogeneic stem cell transplant from a related donor, so the T cells may come from the graft donor. Some clones in this sample may be carry-over from other donors' samples.

This chain joins TRBV14 and TRBJ2-7; D is possibly TRBD2 (5 bases). The germline CDR1 and CDR2 sequences are SGHDN and FVKESK. The V and J ends lost 0 bases and 4 bases respectively, with 10 bases between them. There are 14 residues in the CDR3. CDR3 amino acids: CASSQDGGLYEQYF. For the CDR3, the DNA is TGTGCCAGCAGCCAAGATGGAGGTTTATACGAGCAGTACTTC.

This clone was seen a handful of times. Other DNA sequences within the sample encode an identical CDR3. The rearrangement links TRBV7-8 to TRBJ2-3; weak D call: TRBD1 (6 bases). CDR1 and CDR2 from the germline V gene are SGHVS and FQNEAQ. The ends were cut back, 1 base at V and 4 bases at J, with 15 bases in the middle. The CDR3 extends over 16 amino acids. The CDR3 nucleotides read TGTGCCAGCAGCTTAGGCGGCAGGGGACCCCCAGATACGCAGTATTTT. Translation: CASSLGGRGPPDTQYF.

The chain employs TRBV6-5 and TRBJ2-7; D may be TRBD1 (5 bases). Trimming cost V 3 bases and J 3 bases, with 12 bases left between them. The CDR3 contains 14 residues. CDR1 and CDR2 from the germline V gene are MNHEY and SVGAGI. The CDR3 nucleotides are TGTGCCAGCAGTTATGAGAGCAGGGTCTACGAGCAGTACTTC. Protein sequence: CASSYESRVYEQYF.

This clone was counted once. CDR3 nucleotide sequence: TGTGCCAGCAGCTTAGGTCGGCTAGCGGGGGGCAGGACGAACACCGGGGAGCTGTTTTTT. This sequence encodes CASSLGRLAGGRTNTGELFF. V usage is TRBV7-6 and J usage is TRBJ2-2; 11 nucleotides agree with TRBD2. This CDR3 has 20 residues. V lost 1 base, J lost 0 bases, and 10 bases stayed unmatched. The germline V gene has CDR1 SGHVS and CDR2 FNYEAQ.

The chain is built from TRBV5-6 and TRBJ1-5; a weak D match, TRBD1 (5 bases). The CDR3 consists of 16 residues. CDR1 is SGHDT, CDR2 YYEEEE, per germline. The V end was cut by 4 bases, the J end by 2 bases, with 16 bases between. CDR3 residues: CASSRRGERRNQPQHF. Written as DNA, the CDR3 is TGTGCCAGCAGCCGGCGGGGGGAAAGACGCAATCAGCCCCAGCATTTT.

This clone has only one observation. V gene TRBV5-5 combines with J gene TRBJ2-7; 7 bases agree with TRBD1. The CDR3 sequence is 14 residues long. The germline CDR1 and CDR2 sequences are SGHKS and YYEKEE (reference sequence). V gave up 4 bases and J gave up 2 bases; unmatched junction bases: 6. As DNA, the CDR3 is TGTGCCAGCAGCGCACAGGGGTCAGCCTACGAGCAGTACTTC. Amino acids: CASSAQGSAYEQYF.

In its sample, this clone was seen a few times. The chain joins TRBV5-6 to TRBJ1-2, with D possibly matching TRBD1 (6 bases). CDR1 and CDR2 from the germline V gene are SGHDT and YYEEEE. This CDR3 region has 13 residues. Trimming cost V 3 bases and J 3 bases, with 9 bases left between them. The CDR3 nucleotides read TGTGCCAGCAGCTCCGGACAGTACTATGGCTACACCTTC. Encoded protein: CASSSGQYYGYTF.

The rearrangement joins TRBV10-3 to TRBJ1-1, with no clear D. The CDR3 runs to 11 residues. V dropped 4 bases and J dropped 10 bases, with 10 bases sitting between them. Germline CDR1 reads ENHRY; CDR2 reads SYGVKD. The CDR3 protein is CAISVTGRAFF. The CDR3 DNA follows: TGTGCCATCAGTGTAACGGGTCGAGCTTTCTTT.

V is TRBV5-5 and J is TRBJ1-1, with TRBD1 matching 7 bases. There are 15 residues in the CDR3. Per germline, CDR1 SGHKS and CDR2 YYEKEE (reference sequence). V gave up 4 bases and J gave up 5 bases; unmatched junction bases: 11. The CDR3 region has the DNA TGTGCCAGCAGCACCACCGACAGGGTAAGAACTGAAGCTTTCTTT. Translated, it gives CASSTTDRVRTEAFF.

This chain links TRBV18 with TRBJ2-5; 7 nucleotides line up with TRBD1. The germline CDR1 and CDR2 sequences are KGHSH and LQKENI. V was pared by 4 bases and J by 3 bases, with 5 bases of the junction left unmatched. The CDR3 runs 14 residues. The CDR3 DNA sequence: TGTGCCAGCTCACGCGCCGGGACAGAAGAGACCCAGTACTTC. Translation: CASSRAGTEETQYF.

CDR3 bases: TGTGCCATCAGTGAGTTAGGGGATAGCAATCAGCCCCAGCATTTT. Translation: CAISELGDSNQPQHF. V gene TRBV10-3 combines with J gene TRBJ1-5, with D perhaps matching TRBD1 (5 bases). Germline values: CDR1 ENHRY, CDR2 SYGVKD. Trimming left V 1 base short and J 0 bases short, with 7 bases between. This CDR3 is 15 amino acids long.

The genes are TRBV7-8 and TRBJ2-1; a weak D match, TRBD2 (6 bases). The CDR3 has 14 residues. CDR1 and CDR2 from the germline V gene are SGHVS and FQNEAQ. Trimming pared 4 bases from V and 9 bases from J, leaving 16 bases between. CDR3 nucleotides: TGTGCCAGCAGCTGGAGGGTTTTCGGAGGTGAGCAGTTCTTC. Translated: CASSWRVFGGEQFF.

Turning to this clone: Relative to the germline gene, one junction end is altered; a read error may explain this. V and J are TRBV5-5 and TRBJ1-2, with TRBD1 matching 9 bases. CDR3 length equals 18 residues. Germline CDR1 is SGHKS and CDR2 is YYEKEE (reference sequence). The CDR3 spells CASSSHRGQGGSNYDYTF. The CDR3 DNA sequence: TGTGCCAGCAGCTCGCACAGGGGGCAGGGGGGATCTAACTATGACTACACCTTC.

The chain uses TRBV5-1 and TRBJ1-4; the D gene is possibly TRBD1 (6 bases). This CDR3 region has 13 residues. V dropped 0 bases and J dropped 11 bases, with 11 bases sitting between them. CDR1 and CDR2 (germline): SGHRS, YFSETQ. The CDR3 nucleotides read TGCGCCAGCAGCTTGGTAGGGGGGTGGAAACTGTTTTTT. Encoded protein: CASSLVGGWKLFF.

V usage is TRBV7-6 and J usage is TRBJ1-4, with TRBD1 identical over 9 bases. Germline V gene lookup returns CDR1 SGHVS and CDR2 FNYEAQ. The CDR3 has 17 amino acids. The junction had 5 bases not matched to a gene; V was cut back by 3 bases and J by 0 bases. The CDR3 loop is CASSFRTGATTNEKLFF. The CDR3 DNA follows: TGTGCCAGCAGCTTTCGGACAGGGGCCACAACTAATGAAAAACTGTTTTTT.

The CDR3 is CASSLAGGNARGYTF. CDR3 coding DNA: TGTGCCAGCAGCTTAGCGGGGGGAAATGCACGGGGCTACACCTTC. The chain has TRBV7-2 and TRBJ1-2; maybe TRBD1 (5 bases). The length of the CDR3 is 15 residues. Germline loops: CDR1 SGHTA, CDR2 FQGNSA. V was clipped by 0 bases and J by 8 bases, with 16 bases between them.

This rearrangement joins TRBV7-2 to TRBJ2-3, with 12 bases matching TRBD2. The junction had 8 bases not matched to a gene; V was cut back by 2 bases and J by 8 bases. The CDR3 is made up of 16 amino acids. The germline CDR1 and CDR2 sequences are SGHTA and FQGNSA. The CDR3: CASSLLLAGGTGTQYF. CDR3 sequence (DNA): TGTGCCAGCAGCTTATTACTAGCGGGGGGCACGGGTACGCAGTATTTT.

This chain uses TRBV13 with TRBJ2-2; D unresolved. In germline, CDR1 is PRHDT, CDR2 FYEKMQ (reference sequence). This CDR3 contains 12 residues. V lost 6 bases and J 6 bases, leaving 8 bases between the germline ends. This CDR3 is CASSVGAGELFF. CDR3 coding DNA: TGTGCCAGCAGTGTAGGTGCCGGGGAGCTGTTTTTT.